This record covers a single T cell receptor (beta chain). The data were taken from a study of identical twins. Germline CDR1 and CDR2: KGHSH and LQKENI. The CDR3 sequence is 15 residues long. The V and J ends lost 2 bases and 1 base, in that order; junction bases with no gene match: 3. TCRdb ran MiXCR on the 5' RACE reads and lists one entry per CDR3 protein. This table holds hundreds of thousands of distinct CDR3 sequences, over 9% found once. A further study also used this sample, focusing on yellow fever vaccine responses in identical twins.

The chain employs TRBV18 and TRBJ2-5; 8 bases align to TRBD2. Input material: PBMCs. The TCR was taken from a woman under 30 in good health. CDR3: CASSPVAGSQETQYF. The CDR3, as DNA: TGTGCCAGCTCACCAGTAGCGGGGTCCCAAGAGACCCAGTACTTC.